What follows are 27 T cell receptor beta chains derived from one specimen sequenced in a study of blood T cell repertoires in COVID-19. Using immunoSEQ multiplex PCR, the repertoire was profiled, and TCRdb retains in-frame clones only, with some absent. The sample gives about 250,000 clones, around 87% of which show up once; under 2.5% is in the top ten. Material for sequencing was PBMCs or T cells enriched from blood (not recorded which). Receptors were obtained from a woman under 30 who had recovered from COVID-19.

The chain is built from TRBV5-1 and TRBJ1-3, with no clear D. V shed 0 bases and J shed 6 bases, with 10 bases lying between them. From germline, CDR1 is SGHRS and CDR2 YFSETQ. The CDR3 contains 14 residues. The CDR3 DNA reads TGCGCCAGCAGCTTGGAGGGTCGGGAAAACACCATATATTTT. Protein product: CASSLEGRENTIYF.

The chain recombines TRBV5-1 with TRBJ2-5, with a weak D call TRBD2 (6 bases). Germline lookup yields CDR1 SGHRS and CDR2 YFSETQ. V gave up 6 bases and J gave up 1 base, with 13 bases separating them. This CDR3 comprises 14 residues. The CDR3 loop reads CASTLANPQETQYF. The CDR3, as DNA: TGCGCCAGCACCCTAGCGAACCCCCAAGAGACCCAGTACTTC.

J is TRBJ2-5 and V is TRBV12-3 or TRBV12-4; 8 bases agree with TRBD2. J gave up 3 bases and V 6 bases, and 3 bases lay outside the gene matches. This CDR3 region has 13 residues. The CDR3 spells CASRIAGKETQYF. In DNA form, the CDR3 reads TGTGCCAGCAGGATAGCGGGAAAAGAGACCCAGTACTTC.

This clone was detected a few times. The chain links TRBV5-1 to TRBJ1-3, with D possibly being TRBD1 (6 bases). There are 16 residues in the CDR3. V lost 0 bases to trimming and J lost 1 base, with 11 bases between them. Germline V gene sequence: CDR1 SGHRS, CDR2 YFSETQ. CDR3 residues: CASSLVPGQSGNTIYF. The CDR3 coding sequence is TGCGCCAGCAGCTTGGTCCCAGGACAGTCTGGAAACACCATATATTTT.

The chain joins TRBV19 to TRBJ2-1; 15 bases align to TRBD2. The CDR3 extends over 19 amino acids. The junction had 11 bases not matched to a gene; V was cut back by 4 bases and J by 4 bases. From germline, CDR1 is LNHDA and CDR2 SQIVND (reference sequence). The CDR3 coding sequence is TGTGCCAGTAGTACCAGGACTAGCGGGGGGGGAACTAGGTACAATGAGCAGTTCTTC. It specifies CASSTRTSGGGTRYNEQFF.

The V call is TRBV28, the J call TRBJ1-1; D remains unclear. V lost 6 bases and J 1 base, leaving 12 bases between the germline ends. The V gene's germline CDR1 is MDHEN and CDR2 SYDVKM. This CDR3 region has 14 residues. The DNA for the CDR3 is TGTGCCAGCAGAACGACAAGGCCGAACACTGAAGCTTTCTTT. It is translated as CASRTTRPNTEAFF.

V gene TRBV4-2 combines with J gene TRBJ1-2; TRBD1 is a possible D gene (5 bases). V lost 3 bases and J 8 bases, leaving 22 bases between the germline ends. The CDR3 runs 16 residues. CDR1 is LGHNA and CDR2 is YNFKEQ in the germline V gene. The CDR3 DNA reads TGTGCCAGCAGCCAGACGCCAGGGTCCTCCCTTGGCGGCTACACCTTC. Translation gives CASSQTPGSSLGGYTF.

The V gene is TRBV3-1 (or the pseudogene TRBV3-2), the J gene TRBJ1-5; D is possibly TRBD1 (5 bases). Germline values: CDR1 LGHDT, CDR2 YNNKEL (reference sequence). The CDR3 is made up of 13 amino acids. Trimming removed 3 bases from V and 7 bases from J, with 10 bases in between. The CDR3 region is CASSQMGGQPQHF. Written as DNA, the CDR3 is TGTGCCAGCAGCCAGATGGGGGGGCAGCCCCAGCATTTT.

The chain is built from TRBV5-1 and TRBJ1-1; 10 bases are a match to TRBD1. J gave up 5 bases and V 0 bases, and 10 bases lay outside the gene matches. Germline-derived CDR1 and CDR2 are SGHRS and YFSETQ. The CDR3 loop spans 17 amino acids. The CDR3 loop reads CASSLAVGRDRGTEAFF. The CDR3 coding sequence is TGCGCCAGCAGCTTGGCCGTTGGTAGGGACAGGGGTACTGAAGCTTTCTTT.

The chain joins TRBV15 to TRBJ1-5, with D unresolved. Trimming took off 1 base at V and 3 bases at J, with 7 bases between the two ends. CDR3 size: 14 residues. The germline V gene encodes CDR1 LNHNV and CDR2 YYDKDF (reference sequence). CDR3 sequence reads: CATSRGGTNQPQHF. CDR3 nucleotide sequence: TGTGCCACCAGCAGAGGAGGCACCAATCAGCCCCAGCATTTT.

The chain has TRBV11-2 and TRBJ2-1, with 8 positions matching TRBD2. V lost 5 bases, J lost 3 bases, and 6 bases stayed unmatched. CDR3 size: 15 residues. Germline CDR1 and CDR2: SGHAT and FQNNGV. The CDR3 sequence is CASSTKRGSYNEQFF. The CDR3 region has the DNA TGTGCCAGCAGCACCAAGCGGGGGAGCTACAATGAGCAGTTCTTC.

The rearrangement links TRBV5-1 to TRBJ1-1; D may be TRBD1 (5 bases). V gave up 4 bases and J gave up 3 bases, with 13 bases separating them. The CDR3 has 14 amino acids. From germline, CDR1 is SGHRS and CDR2 YFSETQ. The CDR3: CASSTQGSYTEAFF. The DNA for the CDR3 is TGCGCCAGCAGCACCCAGGGTTCCTACACTGAAGCTTTCTTT.

This sequence joins TRBV5-1 and TRBJ1-1, with TRBD1 matching 7 bases. V lost 5 bases, J lost 4 bases, and 14 bases stayed unmatched. Germline CDR1 and CDR2: SGHRS and YFSETQ. This CDR3 is built from 16 residues. CDR3 amino acids: CASRPETGTAGTEAFF. CDR3 coding DNA: TGCGCCAGCAGGCCCGAGACAGGGACGGCGGGCACTGAAGCTTTCTTT.

The CDR3 nucleotides are TGTGCCAGCAGCATGGGACAGCATAGCAATCAGCCCCAGCATTTT. It codes for CASSMGQHSNQPQHF. The rearrangement joins TRBV7-2 to TRBJ1-5; 7 positions agree with TRBD1. Germline assignment: CDR1 SGHTA and CDR2 FQGNSA. Unmatched junction bases numbered 4, after V lost 5 bases and J lost 0 bases. CDR3 length: 15 amino acids. Complete variable domain (other parts from reference TRBV7-2 and TRBJ1-5): GAGVSQSPSNKVTEKGKDVELRCDPISGHTALYWYRQSLGQGLEFLIYFQGNSAPDKSGLPSDRFSAERTGGSVSTLTIQRTQQEDSAVYLCASSMGQHSNQPQHFGDGTRLSIL.

V gene TRBV19 combines with J gene TRBJ1-1; no firm D call. This CDR3 spans 14 amino acids. V shed 1 base and J shed 0 bases, with 6 bases lying between them. From germline, CDR1 is LNHDA and CDR2 SQIVND (reference sequence). This chain's CDR3 is CASSIAGLNTEAFF. The CDR3 DNA is TGTGCCAGTAGTATAGCAGGCCTGAACACTGAAGCTTTCTTT.

The gene calls are TRBV11-2 and TRBJ2-5, with 7 bases matching TRBD1. The CDR3 extends over 15 amino acids. V dropped 5 bases and J dropped 2; count of bases not matched to a gene: 8. Germline V gene data show CDR1 as SGHAT and CDR2 as FQNNGV. As DNA, the CDR3 is TGTGCCAGCAGCGCCCTGGGACAGACGCAAGAGACCCAGTACTTC. Translating it yields CASSALGQTQETQYF.

The CDR3 loop is CSVVTNYGYTF. The CDR3 DNA follows: TGCAGTGTAGTCACTAACTATGGCTACACCTTC. The chain has TRBV20-1 and TRBJ1-2, with no clear D. The CDR3 is 11 amino acids. Germline-derived CDR1 and CDR2 are DFQATT and SNEGSKA (reference sequence). V was pared by 7 bases and J by 0 bases, with 6 bases between.

This chain connects TRBV10-3 to TRBJ2-7, with 10 bases that match TRBD1. The germline V gene encodes CDR1 ENHRY and CDR2 SYGVKD. J was trimmed by 5 bases and V by 3 bases; bases with no gene match: 10. The CDR3 loop spans 16 amino acids. For the CDR3, the DNA is TGTGCCATCAGTGAAGTCCGGGACAGGGGCCATGACGAGCAGTACTTC. Its translation is CAISEVRDRGHDEQYF.

The chain is built from TRBV7-9 and TRBJ1-2; D might be TRBD1 (6 bases). V was clipped by 6 bases and J by 3 bases, with 17 bases between them. The germline V gene has CDR1 SEHNR and CDR2 FQNEAQ (reference sequence). The CDR3 covers 15 residues. CDR3 DNA sequence: TGTGCCAGCAGAGAGGACAGCGCTTCGTACTATGGCTACACCTTC. Translating gives CASREDSASYYGYTF.

This clone was observed a single time. V is TRBV24-1 and J is TRBJ1-2; 9 nucleotides line up with TRBD1. CDR3 length: 17 amino acids. V gave up 3 bases and J gave up 6 bases; unmatched junction bases: 13. The germline V gene has CDR1 KGHDR and CDR2 SFDVKD. The CDR3 loop is CATSDGPGTGTMHGYTF. CDR3 nucleotide sequence: TGTGCCACCAGTGATGGGCCAGGGACAGGGACAATGCATGGCTACACCTTC.

The chain employs TRBV28 and TRBJ2-4; tentatively, D is TRBD2 (5 bases). With 3 bases removed from V and 2 bases from J, the gap between germline ends came to 11 bases. There are 15 residues in the CDR3. Germline V gives CDR1 MDHEN, CDR2 SYDVKM. The CDR3 spells CASSFTGETKNIQYF. CDR3 coding DNA: TGTGCCAGCAGTTTTACCGGGGAGACCAAAAACATTCAGTACTTC. The full variable domain, its missing parts supplied by reference TRBV28 and TRBJ2-4, is DVKVTQSSRYLVKRTGEKVFLECVQDMDHENMFWYRQDPGLGLRLIYFSYDVKMKEKGDIPEGYSVSREKKERFSLILESASTNQTSMYLCASSFTGETKNIQYFGAGTRLSVL.

V is TRBV30 and J is TRBJ1-1; D is perhaps TRBD1 (5 bases). The CDR3 sequence is 15 residues long. Trimming took off 0 bases at V and 1 base at J, with 12 bases between the two ends. Germline lookup yields CDR1 GTSNPN and CDR2 SVGIG (reference sequence). The CDR3 nucleotides read TGTGCCTGGAGTGTTGGGGCAGCCAGGAACACTGAAGCTTTCTTT. It codes for CAWSVGAARNTEAFF.

This sequence joins TRBV29-1 and TRBJ1-4, with 8 bases lining up with TRBD1. Germline V gene lookup returns CDR1 SQVTM and CDR2 ANQGSEA. CDR3 length: 16 residues. Trimming removed 0 bases from V and 8 bases from J; junction bases left unmatched: 11. CDR3 DNA: TGCAGCGTTGAAGATCAGGAGACAGGGGCGAAAGAAAAACTGTTTTTT. Protein sequence: CSVEDQETGAKEKLFF.

The V and J genes are TRBV27 and TRBJ2-5, with 10 positions matching TRBD2. This CDR3 is built from 16 residues. The germline V gene encodes CDR1 MNHEY and CDR2 SMNVEV (reference sequence). The V and J ends lost 0 bases and 5 bases, in that order; junction bases with no gene match: 6. In DNA form, the CDR3 reads TGTGCCAGCAGTTTATCGCGTTATAGCGGGGGGGAGACCCAGTACTTC. As protein: CASSLSRYSGGETQYF.

The V and J genes are TRBV9 and TRBJ1-4, with D unclear. Germline lookup yields CDR1 SGDLS and CDR2 YYNGEE. There are 15 residues in the CDR3. Deletions cut 0 bases from V and 8 bases from J, with 14 bases between. CDR3: CASSVGEGFWEKLFF. Here the CDR3 DNA reads TGTGCCAGCAGCGTAGGGGAGGGATTTTGGGAAAAACTGTTTTTT.

This clone was found once. The rearrangement links TRBV2 to TRBJ2-7; 7 positions agree with TRBD1. Germline lookup yields CDR1 SNHLY and CDR2 FYNNEI. V gave up 6 bases and J gave up 3 bases; unmatched junction bases: 11. The CDR3 consists of 15 residues. The CDR3 DNA reads TGTGCCAGCAGGAGAGGGGCAGGGGGAGTCTACGAGCAGTACTTC. Protein: CASRRGAGGVYEQYF.

This clone was detected a few times. This chain uses TRBV7-9 with TRBJ2-1, with 7 bases fitting TRBD1. The J segment lost 3 bases and the V segment lost 0 bases, leaving 8 bases of the junction unmatched. Germline CDR1 reads SEHNR; CDR2 reads FQNEAQ (reference sequence). The CDR3 totals 17 residues. As DNA, the CDR3 is TGTGCCAGCAGCTTAGCGAGACAGGGCGGTATCTACAATGAGCAGTTCTTC. Encoded protein: CASSLARQGGIYNEQFF.